This TCR beta chain was identified in a study of CD8+ T cells in alopecia areata (dated by TCRdb to 2017 to 2018). With regard to the full study: The treated patients took part in an open-label pilot trial in which moderate-to-severe alopecia areata was treated with oral tofacitinib at 5 to 10 mg twice daily. Tofacitinib was administered for 6 to 18 months, and 6 months of follow-up off drug were then conducted to assess delayed response and recurrence. In treated patients, disease severity was measured using the SALT score, which gives the percentage of scalp surface area affected. In both human patients and the C3H/HeJ mouse model, the study applied high-throughput TCRbeta sequencing to look at T cell clonal expansion in alopecia areata. On the human side, TCRbeta sequencing was run on scalp tissue and on sorted CD4+ and CD8+ peripheral blood T cells from healthy controls and from alopecia areata patients with either patchy or totalis/universalis disease. Biopsies were taken from tofacitinib-treated patients at baseline and again at 4 and 24 weeks into treatment, and several of those patients also had a later scalp biopsy. Scalp clonality was compared across normal scalp (n=4), patchy alopecia areata scalp (n=8), and alopecia totalis/universalis scalp (n=8). RNA came from the PAXgene miRNA kit for fixed scalp, the miRNeasy kit for PBMCs, and the RNeasy kit for mouse skin. Amplification of TCRbeta CDR3 regions was done by immunoSEQ multiplex PCR using 35 Vbeta forward primers and 13 Jbeta reverse primers. General findings and caveats noted by the study authors: Shared TCR sequences between patients were less evident than in mice, which may be partly attributable to HLA diversity in the patient population. Scalp TCR repertoire analysis is complicated because resident alphabeta T cells in normal human skin are also sequenced, whereas mouse skin is dominated by gammadelta T cells. With tofacitinib, both scalp clonality and the number of expanded CD8+ clones among the top 100 scalp clones went down significantly. Because the treated cohort was small and had just a single nonresponder, larger studies are needed to establish links between baseline CD8+ expansion and response. Compared with normal scalp, lesional scalp, particularly in alopecia totalis/universalis, had higher clonality and more expanded CD8+ clones, which suggests antigenic drive. During tofacitinib treatment, many expanded lesional clones stuck around in both scalp and blood, and this persistence may partly explain why relapse happens after treatment is stopped.

Trimming accounts for 5 bases at V and 0 bases at J, while the number of junction bases matched to no gene is 21. Its CDR3 holds 21 amino acids, cysteine through phenylalanine. The DNA shown is the 63-base CDR3, in frame from base 1. From a lookup of the germline V gene, CDR1 and CDR2 are SQVTM and ANQGSEA. Libraries came from the immunoSEQ multiplex PCR assay. RNA was extracted from all samples and reverse transcribed into cDNA as template for TCR sequencing. First-strand cDNA was synthesized with SuperScript III using a 2:1 mix of oligo-dT and random hexamers. A synthetic immune receptor repertoire was used to assess amplification bias, and residual bias was removed computationally. For the original study's pipeline: Raw reads were preprocessed for error removal, and CDR3 was defined according to IMGT conventions as running from the conserved cysteine to phenylalanine. Clonality was computed by normalizing Shannon entropy by log2 of the number of productive unique TCRs and subtracting the result from 1. Whether scalp clones were CD4 or CD8 was inferred by matching scalp TCRbeta sequences against CD4 and CD8 repertoires sorted from blood. The immuneACCESS repertoire file appears here via TCRdb, limited to in-frame rearrangements. These files lack a portion of the clones; in checked studies, under half of the deficit traces to unresolved V genes, and the cause of the others is not known. D and trimming come from the DNA, and the V and J calls and clone size come from that table. Within this sample are about 64,000 clones, with roughly 50% of them counted one time only. The ten largest clones add up to roughly 21% of the sample.

Regarding this clone: Its cognate antigen has yet to be identified. It has no much larger one-base neighbor in the sample; base qualities were not kept.

Taken with the paper, the label for treatment or condition translates to: oral pan-JAK inhibitor, 5-10 mg twice daily. Lesional scalp punch biopsies and peripheral blood were collected from alopecia areata patients. PBMCs were separated by density centrifugation and stained for CD3, CD4 and CD8, after which CD4+ and CD8+ T cells were sorted on a FACSAria. The source of this sequence is a human donor with alopecia areata. The chain was built from TRBV29-1 and TRBJ2-1; 11 middle bases align to TRBD2. The specimen comprised CD8+ T cells sorted from blood, sampled around week 37, from a patient treated with tofacitinib. This receptor has the CDR3 CSVSPISTSGKLLSSYNEQFF. The nucleotides read TGCAGCGTTTCACCGATATCGACTAGCGGGAAGCTCTTAAGCTCCTACAATGAGCAGTTCTTC.